This T cell receptor beta chain comes out of a study of blood T cell repertoires in COVID-19. Whole-study context: PBMCs, B-cell-depleted T cells, or T cells were the source of the cDNA or gDNA that made up the material.

This clone was seen once. The CDR3 totals 13 residues. V shed 5 bases and J 3 bases; nucleotides not matched to a gene: 3. Germline values: CDR1 LNHDA, CDR2 SQIVND (reference sequence). Original processing notes: Amplification from reference gene primers served as the basis for estimated nucleated cell counts. The data were produced by immunoSEQ multiplex PCR, yet TCRdb's version contains in-frame clones alone and is incomplete. The D gene and trimming were derived from the DNA, and the V and J assignments and clone size from that table. The sample carries about 250,000 clones, 70% to 90% recorded once.

The sequenced material came from peripheral blood. This clonotype originated in a human donor with COVID-19, enrolled during active disease. The donor label of this sample is uncertain. The chain has TRBV19 and TRBJ1-2, with 7 positions matching TRBD1. CDR3 coding DNA: TGTGCCAGTAGTTTTACAGGGGACTATGGCTACACCTTC. It is translated as CASSFTGDYGYTF.